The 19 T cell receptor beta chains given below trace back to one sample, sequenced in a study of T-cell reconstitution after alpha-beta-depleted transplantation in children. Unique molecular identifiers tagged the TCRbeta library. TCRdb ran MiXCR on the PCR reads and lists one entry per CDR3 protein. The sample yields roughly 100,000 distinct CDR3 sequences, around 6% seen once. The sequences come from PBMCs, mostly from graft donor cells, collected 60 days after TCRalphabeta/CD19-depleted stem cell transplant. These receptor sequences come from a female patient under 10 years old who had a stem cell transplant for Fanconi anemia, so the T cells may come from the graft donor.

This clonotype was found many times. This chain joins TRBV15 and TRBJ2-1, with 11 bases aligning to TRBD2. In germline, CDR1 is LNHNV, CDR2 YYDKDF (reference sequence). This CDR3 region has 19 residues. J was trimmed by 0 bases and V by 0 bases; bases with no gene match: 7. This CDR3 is CATSRDVRLAGHSYNEQFF. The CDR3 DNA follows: TGTGCCACCAGCAGAGATGTCCGACTAGCGGGGCACTCCTACAATGAGCAGTTCTTC.

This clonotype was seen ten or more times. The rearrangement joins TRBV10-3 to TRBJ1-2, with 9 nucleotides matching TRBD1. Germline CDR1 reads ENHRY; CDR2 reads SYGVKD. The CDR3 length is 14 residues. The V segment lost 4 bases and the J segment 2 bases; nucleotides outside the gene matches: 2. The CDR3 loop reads CAISGQGGNYGYTF. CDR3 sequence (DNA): TGTGCCATCAGTGGACAGGGGGGGAACTATGGCTACACCTTC.

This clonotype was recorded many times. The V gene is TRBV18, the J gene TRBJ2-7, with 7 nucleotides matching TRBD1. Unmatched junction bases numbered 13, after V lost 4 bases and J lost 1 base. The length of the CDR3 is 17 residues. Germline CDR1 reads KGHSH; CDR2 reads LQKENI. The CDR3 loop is CASSLNIRQGPSYEQYF. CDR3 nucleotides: TGTGCCAGCTCACTAAATATTAGACAGGGCCCTTCCTACGAGCAGTACTTC.

CDR3 protein: CASRRDAHSGNTIYF. The CDR3 DNA follows: TGTGCCAGCAGACGGGACGCACACTCTGGAAACACCATATATTTT. This chain connects TRBV7-9 to TRBJ1-3; D is possibly TRBD1 (5 bases). CDR1 is SEHNR and CDR2 is FQNEAQ in the germline V gene (reference sequence). The CDR3 has 15 amino acids. Deletions cut 6 bases from V and 0 bases from J, with 12 bases between.

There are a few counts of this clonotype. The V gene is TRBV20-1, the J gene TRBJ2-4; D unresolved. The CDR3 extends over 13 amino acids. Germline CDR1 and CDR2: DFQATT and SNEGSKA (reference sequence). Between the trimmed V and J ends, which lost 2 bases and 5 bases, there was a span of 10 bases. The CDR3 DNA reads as TGCAGTGCTAGAAGCAGGAATGAAAACATTCAGTACTTC. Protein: CSARSRNENIQYF.

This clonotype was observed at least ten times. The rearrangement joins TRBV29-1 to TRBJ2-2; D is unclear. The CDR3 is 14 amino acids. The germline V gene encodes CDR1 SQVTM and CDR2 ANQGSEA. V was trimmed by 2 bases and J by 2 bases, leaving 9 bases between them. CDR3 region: CSVESRVNTGELFF. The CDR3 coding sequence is TGCAGCGTTGAAAGTAGGGTAAACACCGGGGAGCTGTTTTTT.

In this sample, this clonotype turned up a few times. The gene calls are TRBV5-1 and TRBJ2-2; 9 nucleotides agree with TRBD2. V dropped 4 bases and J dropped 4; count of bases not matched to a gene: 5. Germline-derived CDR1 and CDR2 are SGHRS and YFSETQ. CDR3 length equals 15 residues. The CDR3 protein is CASSPLSGGTGELFF. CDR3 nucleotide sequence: TGCGCCAGCAGCCCCCTTAGCGGGGGCACCGGGGAGCTGTTTTTT.

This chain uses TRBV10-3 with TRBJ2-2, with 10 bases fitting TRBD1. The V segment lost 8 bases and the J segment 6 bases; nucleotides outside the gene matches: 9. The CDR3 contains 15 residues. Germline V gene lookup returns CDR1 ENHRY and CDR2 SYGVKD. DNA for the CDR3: TGTGCCATCCAATCCGGGACAGGGGTGTCCGGGGAGCTGTTTTTT. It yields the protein CAIQSGTGVSGELFF.

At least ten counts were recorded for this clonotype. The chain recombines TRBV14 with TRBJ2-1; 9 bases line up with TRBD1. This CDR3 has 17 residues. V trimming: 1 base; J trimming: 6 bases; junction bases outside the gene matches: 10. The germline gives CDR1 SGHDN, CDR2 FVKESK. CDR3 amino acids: CASSQGSGTGQVNEQFF. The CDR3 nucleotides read TGTGCCAGCAGCCAAGGGTCCGGGACAGGGCAGGTCAATGAGCAGTTCTTC.

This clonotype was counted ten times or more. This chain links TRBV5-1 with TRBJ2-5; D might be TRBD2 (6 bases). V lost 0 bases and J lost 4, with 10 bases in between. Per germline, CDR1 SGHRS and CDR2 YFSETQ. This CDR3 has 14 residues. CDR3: CASSLGLERETQYF. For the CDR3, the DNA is TGCGCCAGCAGCTTGGGACTAGAGAGAGAGACCCAGTACTTC. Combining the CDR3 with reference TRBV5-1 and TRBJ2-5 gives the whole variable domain KAGVTQTPRYLIKTRGQQVTLSCSPISGHRSVSWYQQTPGQGLQFLFEYFSETQRNKGNFPGRFSGRQFSNSRSEMNVSTLELGDSALYLCASSLGLERETQYFGPGTRLLVL.

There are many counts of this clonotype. As DNA, the CDR3 is TGCGCCAGCAGCTTGGAAACGGGGGGGCCAGATACGCAGTATTTT. This encodes CASSLETGGPDTQYF. The J gene is TRBJ2-3, the V gene TRBV5-1, with 8 bases identical to TRBD2. There are 15 residues in the CDR3. After removal of 0 bases from V and 4 bases from J, the junction contained 4 bases not matched to a gene. Germline V gene lookup returns CDR1 SGHRS and CDR2 YFSETQ.

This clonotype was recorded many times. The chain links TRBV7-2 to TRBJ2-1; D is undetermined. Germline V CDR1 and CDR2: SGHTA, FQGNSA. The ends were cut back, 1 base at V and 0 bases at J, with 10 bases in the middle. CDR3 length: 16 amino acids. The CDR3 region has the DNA TGTGCCAGCAGCTTAGAACCCCCGAGCTCCTACAATGAGCAGTTCTTC. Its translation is CASSLEPPSSYNEQFF.

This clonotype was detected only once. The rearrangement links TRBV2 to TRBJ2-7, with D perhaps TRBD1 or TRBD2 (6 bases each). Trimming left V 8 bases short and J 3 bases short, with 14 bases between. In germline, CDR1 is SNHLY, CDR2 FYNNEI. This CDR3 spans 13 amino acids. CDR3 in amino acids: CASDGGSYYEQYF. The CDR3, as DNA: TGTGCCAGCGACGGGGGCTCTTACTACGAGCAGTACTTC.

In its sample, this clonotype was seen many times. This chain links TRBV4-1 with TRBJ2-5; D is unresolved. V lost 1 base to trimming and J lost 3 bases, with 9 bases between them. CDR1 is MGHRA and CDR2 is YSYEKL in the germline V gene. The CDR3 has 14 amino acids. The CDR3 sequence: CASSQGAWEETQYF. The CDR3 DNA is TGCGCCAGCAGCCAAGGGGCTTGGGAAGAGACCCAGTACTTC.

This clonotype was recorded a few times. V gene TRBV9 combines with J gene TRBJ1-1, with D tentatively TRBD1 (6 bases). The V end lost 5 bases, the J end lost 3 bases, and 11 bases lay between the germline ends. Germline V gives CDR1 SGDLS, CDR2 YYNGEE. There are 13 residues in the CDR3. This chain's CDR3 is CASSEGGDTEAFF. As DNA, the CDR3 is TGTGCCAGCAGTGAGGGGGGGGACACTGAAGCTTTCTTT.

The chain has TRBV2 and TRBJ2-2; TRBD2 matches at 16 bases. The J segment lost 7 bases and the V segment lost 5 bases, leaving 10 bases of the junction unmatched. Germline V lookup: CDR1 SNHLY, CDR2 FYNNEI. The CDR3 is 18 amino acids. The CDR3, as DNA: TGTGCCAGCAGTAATCCGGGACTAGCGGGGGGGCCTGTCGGGGAGCTGTTTTTT. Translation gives CASSNPGLAGGPVGELFF.

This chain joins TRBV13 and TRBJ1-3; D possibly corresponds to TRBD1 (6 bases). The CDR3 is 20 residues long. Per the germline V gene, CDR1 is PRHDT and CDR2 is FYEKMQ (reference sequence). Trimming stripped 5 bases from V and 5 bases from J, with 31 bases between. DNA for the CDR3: TGTGCCAGCAGCGAAAACGGGCCGAGGGCCGCCGGGACATTTCGAAACACCATATATTTT. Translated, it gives CASSENGPRAAGTFRNTIYF.

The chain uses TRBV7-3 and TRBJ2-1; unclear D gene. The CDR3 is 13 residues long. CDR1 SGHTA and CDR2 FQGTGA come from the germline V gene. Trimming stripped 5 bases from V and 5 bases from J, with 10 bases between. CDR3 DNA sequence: TGTGCCAGCAGCCCTGGCATACACAATGAGCAGTTCTTC. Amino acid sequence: CASSPGIHNEQFF.

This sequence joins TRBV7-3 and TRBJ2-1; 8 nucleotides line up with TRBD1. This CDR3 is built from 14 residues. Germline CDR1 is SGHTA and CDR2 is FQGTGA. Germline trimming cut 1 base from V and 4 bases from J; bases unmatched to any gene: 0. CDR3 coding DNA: TGTGCCAGCAGCTTAAGGGACAGGTACAATGAGCAGTTCTTC. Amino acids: CASSLRDRYNEQFF.